This section outlines one TCR beta chain sequence together with its context. This receptor's antigen is unknown. Per-base qualities were not stored, and no clone one base away is much larger. These data originate in a study of graft-versus-host responses after intestinal transplantation listed by TCRdb under 2021. Turning to the overall study: Recipients received multivisceral, liver-intestinal, or isolated intestinal transplants. Anti-thymocyte globulin induction was given to all recipients, followed by maintenance tacrolimus and steroids for approximately 3 years. After intestinal transplantation, graft-versus-host and host-versus-graft alloreactive T cell clones in the graft, circulation and bone marrow were tracked using bulk TCR-beta CDR3 sequencing. To identify alloreactive clones, pre-transplant mixed lymphocyte reaction products were sequenced and then compared with unstimulated pre-transplant donor and recipient T cells. A cohort of under 30 intestinal transplant recipients, including one retransplant, was enrolled, and a few patients lacking pretransplant specimens were excluded. A peak of at least 4% donor T cells among recipient peripheral blood mononuclear cells was the definition used for donor T cell macrochimerism. Samples from three later patients were sequenced in-house on an Illumina MiSeq with MiXCR processing rather than by the commercial service. Paper-wide results and their limitations: GvH clones turned up in recipient bone marrow, with some appearing earlier in ileal mucosa or blood, a pattern consistent with an intestinal mucosal origin. In patients with donor T cell macrochimerism, the allografts had high GvH to HvG T cell clonal ratios. Conclusions were limited by the relatively low number and heterogeneity of intestinal transplant patients. Early after transplant, peak levels of circulating GvH clones were associated with declines in HvG clones.

The library was prepared using the immunoSEQ multiplex PCR assay. For most patients, genomic DNA was isolated with the Qiagen DNeasy Blood and Tissue Kit and sent frozen to Adaptive Biotechnologies for TCR sequencing. For most patients, high-throughput TCR-beta CDR3 sequencing of genomic DNA was performed by Adaptive Biotechnologies. Concerning the study's data processing: TCR sequencing data were retrieved from Adaptive's ImmunoSEQ software for roughly 20 patients, whereas a few other patients were processed with MiXCR and VDJtools. CD4 versus CD8 sorting errors were corrected by removing sequences found in both subsets at a frequency ratio below 5:1. CDR3 nucleotide sequences shared between donor and recipient were removed because their origin could not be assigned. At least 2-fold expansion over unstimulated cells and a minimum CFSE-low frequency of 0.002% (template counts) or 0.001% (read counts) were required for clones to be classified as alloreactive. Mappable clones were those detected in sequenced pre-transplant spleen, lymph node, or MLR CFSE-low populations of the donor or recipient. Cumulative frequency of alloreactive clones was calculated as a percentage of all sequences weighted by copy number. TCRdb carries this immuneACCESS record with in-frame sequences only. Its versions omit some clonotypes, under half of them owing to an unresolved V gene in the studies checked, with the rest unexplained. For V, J and clone size, that table is used; D and trimming come from the DNA. This sample has about 120,000 clones in its table, and about 93% of those were observed once. The top ten hold roughly 0.12% of the sample.

The germline V gene supplies CDR1 MDHEN and CDR2 SYDVKM. Taken from cysteine to phenylalanine, the CDR3 has 13 residues. Only CDR3 DNA remains: 39 bases, in frame from the first base. V drops 2 bases and J drops 5 bases, leaving 9 bases in between. This sample's time point label indicates: cells obtained before transplantation from donor or recipient. CD3+CD4+ and CD3+CD8+ populations were FACS-sorted from unstimulated pre-transplant donor and recipient cells taken from spleen or lymph nodes. This sequence was found in a human donor who received an intestinal transplant. The sequenced sample was unstimulated CD4+ T cells sorted from spleen or lymph node cells, obtained before intestinal transplant. The chain couples TRBV28 to TRBJ1-1; the D gene identity is not certain. For the CDR3, the sequence is CASSLNAGTEAFF. The DNA is as follows: TGTGCCAGCAGTTTAAACGCTGGGACTGAAGCTTTCTTT.